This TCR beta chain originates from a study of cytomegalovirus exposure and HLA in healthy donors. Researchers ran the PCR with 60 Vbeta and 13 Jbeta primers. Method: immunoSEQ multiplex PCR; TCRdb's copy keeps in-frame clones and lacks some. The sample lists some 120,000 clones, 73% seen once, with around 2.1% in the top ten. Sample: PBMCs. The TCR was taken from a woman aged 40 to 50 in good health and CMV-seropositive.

The CDR3: CASSWAGQKRTEAFF. CDR3 DNA: TGTGCCAGCAGTTGGGCTGGACAGAAGAGGACTGAAGCTTTCTTT. This rearrangement joins TRBV6-5 to TRBJ1-1, with D possibly matching TRBD1 (6 bases). The V end was cut by 4 bases, the J end by 5 bases, with 17 bases between. The CDR3 is made up of 15 amino acids. Germline V gene lookup returns CDR1 MNHEY and CDR2 SVGAGI.